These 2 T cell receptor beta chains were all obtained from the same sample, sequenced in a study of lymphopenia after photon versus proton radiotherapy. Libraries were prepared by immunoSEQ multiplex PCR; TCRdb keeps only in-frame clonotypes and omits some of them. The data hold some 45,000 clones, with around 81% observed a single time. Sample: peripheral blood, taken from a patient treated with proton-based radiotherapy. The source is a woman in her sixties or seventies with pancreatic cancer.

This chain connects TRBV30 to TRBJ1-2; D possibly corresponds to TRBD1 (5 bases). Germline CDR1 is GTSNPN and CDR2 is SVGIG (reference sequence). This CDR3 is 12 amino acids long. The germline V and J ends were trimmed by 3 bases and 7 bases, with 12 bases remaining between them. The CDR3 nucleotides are TGTGCCTGGAGCGTGTCAGGGAGTGGCTACACCTTC. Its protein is CAWSVSGSGYTF.

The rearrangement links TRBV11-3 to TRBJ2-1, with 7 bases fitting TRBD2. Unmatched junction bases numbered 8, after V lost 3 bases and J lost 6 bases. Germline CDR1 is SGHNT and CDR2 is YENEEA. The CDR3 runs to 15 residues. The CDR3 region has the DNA TGTGCCAGCAGCTTTAGCGGGTCGATGTCCAATGAGCAGTTCTTC. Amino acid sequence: CASSFSGSMSNEQFF. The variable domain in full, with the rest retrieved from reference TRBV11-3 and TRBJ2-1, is EAGVVQSPRYKIIEKKQPVAFWCNPISGHNTLYWYLQNLGQGPELLIRYENEEAVDDSQLPKDRFSAERLKGVDSTLKIQPAELGDSAVYLCASSFSGSMSNEQFFGPGTRLTVL.